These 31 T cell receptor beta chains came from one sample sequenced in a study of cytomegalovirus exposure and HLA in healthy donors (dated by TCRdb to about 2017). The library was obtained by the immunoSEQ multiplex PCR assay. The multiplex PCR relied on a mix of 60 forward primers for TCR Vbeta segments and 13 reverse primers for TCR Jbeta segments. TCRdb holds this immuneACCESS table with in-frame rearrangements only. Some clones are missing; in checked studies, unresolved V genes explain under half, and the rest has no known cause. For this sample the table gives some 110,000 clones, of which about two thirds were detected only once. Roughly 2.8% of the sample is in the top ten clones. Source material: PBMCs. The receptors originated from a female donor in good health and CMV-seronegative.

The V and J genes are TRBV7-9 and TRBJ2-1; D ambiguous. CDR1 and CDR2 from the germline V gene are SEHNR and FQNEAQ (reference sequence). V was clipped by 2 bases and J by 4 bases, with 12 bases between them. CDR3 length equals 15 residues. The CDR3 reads CASSLSMAVYNEQFF. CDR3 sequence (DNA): TGTGCCAGCAGCTTATCGATGGCAGTGTACAATGAGCAGTTCTTC.

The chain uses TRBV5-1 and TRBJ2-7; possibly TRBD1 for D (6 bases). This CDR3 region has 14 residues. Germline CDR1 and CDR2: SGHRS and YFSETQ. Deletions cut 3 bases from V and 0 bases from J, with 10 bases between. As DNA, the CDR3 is TGCGCCAGCAGCTCGGACAGTGGCTCCTACGAGCAGTACTTC. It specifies CASSSDSGSYEQYF. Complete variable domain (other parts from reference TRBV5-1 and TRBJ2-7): KAGVTQTPRYLIKTRGQQVTLSCSPISGHRSVSWYQQTPGQGLQFLFEYFSETQRNKGNFPGRFSGRQFSNSRSEMNVSTLELGDSALYLCASSSDSGSYEQYFGPGTRLTVT.

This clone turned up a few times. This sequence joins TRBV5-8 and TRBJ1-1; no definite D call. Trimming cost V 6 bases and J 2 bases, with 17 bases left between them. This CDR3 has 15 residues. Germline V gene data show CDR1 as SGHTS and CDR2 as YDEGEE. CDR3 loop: CASKSAGLFNTEAFF. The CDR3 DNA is TGTGCCAGCAAATCTGCCGGACTTTTTAACACTGAAGCTTTCTTT.

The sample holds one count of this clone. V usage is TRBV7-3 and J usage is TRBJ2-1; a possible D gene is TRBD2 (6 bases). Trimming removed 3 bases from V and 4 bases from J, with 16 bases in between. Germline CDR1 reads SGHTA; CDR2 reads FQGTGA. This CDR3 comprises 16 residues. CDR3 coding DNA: TGTGCCAGCAGCTTCCAACCGGCTAGCGATTACAATGAGCAGTTCTTC. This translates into CASSFQPASDYNEQFF.

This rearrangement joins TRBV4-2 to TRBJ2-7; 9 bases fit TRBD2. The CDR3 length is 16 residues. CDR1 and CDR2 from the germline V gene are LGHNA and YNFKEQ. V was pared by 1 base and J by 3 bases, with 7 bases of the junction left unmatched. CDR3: CASSQAAPREGYEQYF. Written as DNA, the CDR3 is TGTGCCAGCAGCCAAGCCGCCCCGCGGGAGGGCTACGAGCAGTACTTC.

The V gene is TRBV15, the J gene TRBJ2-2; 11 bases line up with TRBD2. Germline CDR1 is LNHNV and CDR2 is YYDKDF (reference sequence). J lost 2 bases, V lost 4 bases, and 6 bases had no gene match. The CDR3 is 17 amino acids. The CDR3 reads CATSKGLAELNTGELFF. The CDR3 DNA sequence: TGTGCCACCAGCAAGGGACTAGCGGAACTTAACACCGGGGAGCTGTTTTTT.

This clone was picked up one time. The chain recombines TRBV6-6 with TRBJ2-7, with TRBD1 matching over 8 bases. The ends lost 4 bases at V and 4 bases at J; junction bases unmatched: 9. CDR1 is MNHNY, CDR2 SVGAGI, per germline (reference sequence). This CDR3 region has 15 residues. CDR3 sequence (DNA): TGTGCCAGCAGTTTACCGGGACAGGAGACTTACGAGCAGTACTTC. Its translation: CASSLPGQETYEQYF.

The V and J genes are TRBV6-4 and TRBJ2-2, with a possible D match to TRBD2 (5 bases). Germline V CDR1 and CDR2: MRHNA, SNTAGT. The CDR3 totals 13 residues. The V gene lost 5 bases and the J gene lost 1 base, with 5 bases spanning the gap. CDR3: CASSSGNTGELFF. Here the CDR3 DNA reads TGTGCCAGCAGTAGCGGGAACACCGGGGAGCTGTTTTTT.

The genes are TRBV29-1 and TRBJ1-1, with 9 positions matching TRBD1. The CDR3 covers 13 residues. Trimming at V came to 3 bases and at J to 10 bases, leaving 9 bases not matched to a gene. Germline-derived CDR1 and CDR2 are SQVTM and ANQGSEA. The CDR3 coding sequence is TGCAGCGTTGAGGTAGGGACAGGGCTTGGAGCTTTCTTT. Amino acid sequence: CSVEVGTGLGAFF.

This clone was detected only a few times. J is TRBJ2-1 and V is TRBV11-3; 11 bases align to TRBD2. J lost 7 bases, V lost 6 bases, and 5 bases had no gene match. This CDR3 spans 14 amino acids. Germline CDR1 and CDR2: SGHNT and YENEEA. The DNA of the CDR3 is TGTGCCAGCAGTACGACTAGCGGGAAAAATGAGCAGTTCTTC. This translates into CASSTTSGKNEQFF.

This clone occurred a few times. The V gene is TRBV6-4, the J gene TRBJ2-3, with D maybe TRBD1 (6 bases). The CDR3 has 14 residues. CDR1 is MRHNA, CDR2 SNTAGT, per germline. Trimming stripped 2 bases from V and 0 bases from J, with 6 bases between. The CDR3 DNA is TGTGCCAGCAGTGACAGGGGGAGCACAGATACGCAGTATTTT. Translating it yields CASSDRGSTDTQYF.

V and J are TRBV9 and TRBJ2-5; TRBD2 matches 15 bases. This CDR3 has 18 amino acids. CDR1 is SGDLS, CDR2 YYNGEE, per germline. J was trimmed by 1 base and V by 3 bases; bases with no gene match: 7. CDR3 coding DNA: TGTGCCAGCAGCGCCGGGACTAGCGGGAGGCTCCTCCAAGAGACCCAGTACTTC. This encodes CASSAGTSGRLLQETQYF.

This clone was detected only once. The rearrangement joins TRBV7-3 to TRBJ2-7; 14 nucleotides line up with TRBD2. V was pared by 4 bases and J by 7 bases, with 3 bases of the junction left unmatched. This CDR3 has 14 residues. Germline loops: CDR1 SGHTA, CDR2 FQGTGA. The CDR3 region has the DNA TGTGCCAGCAGCTCTGGGACTAGCGGGAGTGAGCAGTACTTC. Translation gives CASSSGTSGSEQYF.

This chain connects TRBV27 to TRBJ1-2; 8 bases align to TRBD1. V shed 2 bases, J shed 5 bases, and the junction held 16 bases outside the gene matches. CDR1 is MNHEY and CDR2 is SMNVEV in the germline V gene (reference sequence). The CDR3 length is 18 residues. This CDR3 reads CASSLSPPQGANRYGYTF. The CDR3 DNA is TGTGCCAGCAGTTTAAGCCCCCCTCAGGGGGCGAATCGGTATGGCTACACCTTC.

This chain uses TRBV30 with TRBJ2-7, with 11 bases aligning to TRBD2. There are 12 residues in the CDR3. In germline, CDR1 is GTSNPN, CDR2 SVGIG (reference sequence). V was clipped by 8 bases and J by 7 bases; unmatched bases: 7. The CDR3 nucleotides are TGTGCCGCACTAGCGGGAGCAGGGGAGCAGTACTTC. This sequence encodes CAALAGAGEQYF.

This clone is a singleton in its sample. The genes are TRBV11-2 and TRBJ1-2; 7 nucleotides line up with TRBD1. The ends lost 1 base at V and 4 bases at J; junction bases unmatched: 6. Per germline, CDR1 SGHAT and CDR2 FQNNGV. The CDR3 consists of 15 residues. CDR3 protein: CASSLGGQAFYGYTF. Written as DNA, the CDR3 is TGTGCCAGCAGCTTAGGCGGACAGGCCTTCTATGGCTACACCTTC.

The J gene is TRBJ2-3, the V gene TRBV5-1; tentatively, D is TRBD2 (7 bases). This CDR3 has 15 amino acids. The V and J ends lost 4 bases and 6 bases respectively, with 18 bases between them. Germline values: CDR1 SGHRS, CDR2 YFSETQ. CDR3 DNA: TGCGCCAGCAGCCCCAGGGGTGGGGGGGCGGATACGCAGTATTTT. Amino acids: CASSPRGGGADTQYF.

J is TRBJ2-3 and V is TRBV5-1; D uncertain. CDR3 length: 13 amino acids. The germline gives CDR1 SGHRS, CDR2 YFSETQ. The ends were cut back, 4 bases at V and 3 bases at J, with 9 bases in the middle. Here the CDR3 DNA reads TGCGCCAGCAGCCATATCAGAACAGATACGCAGTATTTT. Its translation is CASSHIRTDTQYF.

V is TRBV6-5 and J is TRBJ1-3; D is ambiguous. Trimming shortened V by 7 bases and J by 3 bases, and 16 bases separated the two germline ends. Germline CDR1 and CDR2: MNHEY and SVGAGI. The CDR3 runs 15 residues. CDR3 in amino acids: CASIGGRLGGNTIYF. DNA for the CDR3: TGTGCCAGCATTGGAGGGCGTCTGGGTGGAAACACCATATATTTT.

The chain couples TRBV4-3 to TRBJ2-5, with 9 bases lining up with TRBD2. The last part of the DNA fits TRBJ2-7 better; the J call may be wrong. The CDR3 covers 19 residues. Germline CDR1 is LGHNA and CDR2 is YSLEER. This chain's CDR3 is CASSQESSGEWEGVYEQYF. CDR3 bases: TGCGCCAGCAGCCAAGAGTCTAGCGGGGAGTGGGAAGGTGTCTACGAGCAGTACTTC.

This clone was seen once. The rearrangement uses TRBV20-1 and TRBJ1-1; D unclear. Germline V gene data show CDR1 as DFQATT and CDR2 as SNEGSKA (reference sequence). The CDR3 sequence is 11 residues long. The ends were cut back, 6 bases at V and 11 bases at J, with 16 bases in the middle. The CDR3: CSAQVDDGAFF. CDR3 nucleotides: TGCAGTGCCCAGGTAGACGACGGCGCTTTCTTT.

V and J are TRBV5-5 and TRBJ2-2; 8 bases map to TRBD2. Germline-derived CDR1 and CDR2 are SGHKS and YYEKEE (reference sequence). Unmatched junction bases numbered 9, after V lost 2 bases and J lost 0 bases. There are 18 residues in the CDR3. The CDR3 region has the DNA TGTGCCAGCAGCTTCCTAGCCGGCGGGAGGACGAACACCGGGGAGCTGTTTTTT. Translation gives CASSFLAGGRTNTGELFF.

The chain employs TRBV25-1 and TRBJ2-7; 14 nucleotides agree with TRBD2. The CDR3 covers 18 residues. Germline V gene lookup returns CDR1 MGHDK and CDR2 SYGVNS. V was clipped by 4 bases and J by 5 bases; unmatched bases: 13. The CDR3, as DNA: TGTGCCAGCAGTGGCACCCCCGGGACTAGCGGGGGAGCCCACGAGCAGTACTTC. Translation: CASSGTPGTSGGAHEQYF.

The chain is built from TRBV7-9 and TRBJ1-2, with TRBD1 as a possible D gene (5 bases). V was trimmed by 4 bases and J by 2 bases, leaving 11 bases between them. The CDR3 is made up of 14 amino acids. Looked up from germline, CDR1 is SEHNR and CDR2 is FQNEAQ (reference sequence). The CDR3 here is CASSSRGRNYGYTF. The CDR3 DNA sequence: TGTGCCAGCAGCTCGCGGGGCCGGAACTATGGCTACACCTTC. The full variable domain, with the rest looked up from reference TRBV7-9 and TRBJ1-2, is DTGVSQNPRHKITKRGQNVTFRCDPISEHNRLYWYRQTLGQGPEFLTYFQNEAQLEKSRLLSDRFSAERPKGSFSTLEIQRTEQGDSAMYLCASSSRGRNYGYTFGSGTRLTVV.

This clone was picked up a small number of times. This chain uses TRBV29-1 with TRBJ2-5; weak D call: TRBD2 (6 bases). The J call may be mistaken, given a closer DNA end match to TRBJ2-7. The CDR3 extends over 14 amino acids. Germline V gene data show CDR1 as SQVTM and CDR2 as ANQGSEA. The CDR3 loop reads CSVARREATYEQYF. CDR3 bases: TGCAGCGTTGCGCGCAGGGAGGCTACCTACGAGCAGTACTTC.

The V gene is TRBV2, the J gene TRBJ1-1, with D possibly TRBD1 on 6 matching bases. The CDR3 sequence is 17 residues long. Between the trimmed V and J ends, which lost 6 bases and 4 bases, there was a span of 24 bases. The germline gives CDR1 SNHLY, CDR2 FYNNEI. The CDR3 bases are TGTGCCAGCAGCCCCAAAAGTACAGGGTCGGGGAGCACTGAAGCTTTCTTT. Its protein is CASSPKSTGSGSTEAFF.

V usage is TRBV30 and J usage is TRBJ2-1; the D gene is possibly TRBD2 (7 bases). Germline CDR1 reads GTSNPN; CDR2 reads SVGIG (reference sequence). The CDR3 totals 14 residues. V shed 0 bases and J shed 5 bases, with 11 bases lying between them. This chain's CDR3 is CAWSVGGANNEQFF. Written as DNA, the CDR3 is TGTGCCTGGAGTGTAGGGGGGGCCAACAATGAGCAGTTCTTC.

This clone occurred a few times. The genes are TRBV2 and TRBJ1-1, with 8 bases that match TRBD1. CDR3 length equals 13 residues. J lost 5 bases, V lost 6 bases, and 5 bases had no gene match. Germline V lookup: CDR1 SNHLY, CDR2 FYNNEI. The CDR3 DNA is TGTGCCAGCAGCCTGGGACAGGAGACTGAAGCTTTCTTT. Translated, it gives CASSLGQETEAFF.

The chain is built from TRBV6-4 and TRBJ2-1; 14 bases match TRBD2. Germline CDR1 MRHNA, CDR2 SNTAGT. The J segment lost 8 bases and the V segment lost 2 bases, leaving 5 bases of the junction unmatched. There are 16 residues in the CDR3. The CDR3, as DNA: TGTGCCAGCAGTGACCAGACTAGCGGGAGGGTCGATGAGCAGTTCTTC. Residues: CASSDQTSGRVDEQFF.

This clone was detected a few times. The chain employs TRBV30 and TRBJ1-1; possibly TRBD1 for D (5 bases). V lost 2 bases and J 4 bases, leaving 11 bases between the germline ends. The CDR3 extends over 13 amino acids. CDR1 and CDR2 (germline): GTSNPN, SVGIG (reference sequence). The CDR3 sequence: CAWSIRAATEAFF. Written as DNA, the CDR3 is TGTGCCTGGAGTATCAGGGCTGCCACTGAAGCTTTCTTT. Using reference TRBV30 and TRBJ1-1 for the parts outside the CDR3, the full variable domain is SQTIHQWPATLVQPVGSPLSLECTVEGTSNPNLYWYRQAAGRGLQLLFYSVGIGQISSEVPQNLSASRPQDRQFILSSKKLLLSDSGFYLCAWSIRAATEAFFGQGTRLTVV.

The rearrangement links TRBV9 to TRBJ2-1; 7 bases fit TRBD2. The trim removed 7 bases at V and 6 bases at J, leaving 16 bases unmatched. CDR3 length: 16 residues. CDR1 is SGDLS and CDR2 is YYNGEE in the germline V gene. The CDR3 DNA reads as TGTGCCAGCGCGTCGGGTAATGTGGGAGGGCCCAATGAGCAGTTCTTC. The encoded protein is CASASGNVGGPNEQFF. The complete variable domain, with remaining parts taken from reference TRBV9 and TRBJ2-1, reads DSGVTQTPKHLITATGQRVTLRCSPRSGDLSVYWYQQSLDQGLQFLIQYYNGEERAKGNILERFSAQQFPDLHSELNLSSLELGDSALYFCASASGNVGGPNEQFFGPGTRLTVL.